This record concerns one TCR beta chain sequence. The protocol was immunoSEQ multiplex PCR, while the TCRdb copy is restricted to in-frame clones and leaves out a portion. The repertoire consists of 520,000 or so clones, with about four fifths occurring once and the leading ten covering 10% to 15%. The data were taken from a study of shared clonotypes between healthy human individuals. The receptor's source is a woman aged 40 to 50 in good health. Some clones in this sample may be carry-over from other donors' samples. The source material was PBMCs.

Here the CDR3 DNA reads TGTGCCAGCAGCTTAGGGGAGAGCGGGAGACGAGAGACCCAGTACTTC. Amino acid sequence: CASSLGESGRRETQYF. This chain uses TRBV7-8 with TRBJ2-5; 8 nucleotides line up with TRBD2. This CDR3 spans 16 amino acids. J was trimmed by 4 bases and V by 1 base; bases with no gene match: 8. In germline, CDR1 is SGHVS, CDR2 FQNEAQ.